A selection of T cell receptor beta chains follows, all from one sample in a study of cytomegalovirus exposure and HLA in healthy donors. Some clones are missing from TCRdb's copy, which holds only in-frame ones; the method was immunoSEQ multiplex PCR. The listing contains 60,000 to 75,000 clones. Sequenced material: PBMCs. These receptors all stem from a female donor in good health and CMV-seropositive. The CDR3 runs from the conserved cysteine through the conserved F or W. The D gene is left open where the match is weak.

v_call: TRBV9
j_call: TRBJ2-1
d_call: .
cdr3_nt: TGTGCCAGCAGCGAAGACAGGTACAATGAGCAGTTCTTC
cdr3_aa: CASSEDRYNEQFF

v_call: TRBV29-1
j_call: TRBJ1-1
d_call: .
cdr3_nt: TGCAGCGTTGAGAGTTGGAGGCAGGGGACCACTGAAGCTTTCTTT
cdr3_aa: CSVESWRQGTTEAFF

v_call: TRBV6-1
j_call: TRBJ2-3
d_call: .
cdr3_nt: TGTGCCAGCAGGACTCAGGGACTCCGAGGAGATACGCAGTATTTT
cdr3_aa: CASRTQGLRGDTQYF

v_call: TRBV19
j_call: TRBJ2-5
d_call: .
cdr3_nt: TGTGCCAGTAGCCCCCGGACTGGGGAGACCCAGTACTTC
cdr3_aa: CASSPRTGETQYF

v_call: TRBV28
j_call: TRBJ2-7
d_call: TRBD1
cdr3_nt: TGTGCCAGCAGGGTAGGGGGCTTAAGCTCCTACGAGCAGTACTTC
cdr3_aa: CASRVGGLSSYEQYF

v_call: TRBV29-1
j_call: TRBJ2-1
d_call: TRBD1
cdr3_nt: TGCAGCGTTCGCGACAGGGGCGAGAACAATGAGCAGTTCTTC
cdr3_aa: CSVRDRGENNEQFF

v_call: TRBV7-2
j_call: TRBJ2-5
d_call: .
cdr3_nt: TGTGCCAGCACCCGGGCGGGGCTAGTGGGCAAGGAGACCCAGTACTTC
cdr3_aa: CASTRAGLVGKETQYF

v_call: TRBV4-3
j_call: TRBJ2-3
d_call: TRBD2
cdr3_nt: TGCGCCAGCAGCGTAGCGGGGATGAGCGATACGCAGTATTTT
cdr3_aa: CASSVAGMSDTQYF

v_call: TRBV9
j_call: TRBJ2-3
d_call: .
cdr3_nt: TGTGCCAGCAGCGTAGATGACTTTGGGTTAGGCACAGATACGCAGTATTTT
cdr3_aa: CASSVDDFGLGTDTQYF

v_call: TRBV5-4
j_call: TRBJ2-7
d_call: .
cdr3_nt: TGTGCCAGCAGCTATAGCGGATTAAGCTCCTACGAGCAGTACTTC
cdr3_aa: CASSYSGLSSYEQYF

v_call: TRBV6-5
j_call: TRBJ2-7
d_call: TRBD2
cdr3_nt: TGTGCCAGCAGTTACTCGTCTAGCGGGGGTTACGAGCAGTACTTC
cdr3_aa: CASSYSSSGGYEQYF

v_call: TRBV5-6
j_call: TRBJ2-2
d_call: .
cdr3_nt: TGTGCCAGCAGCTCTCTACAGGGACGCACCGGGGAGCTGTTTTTT
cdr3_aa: CASSSLQGRTGELFF

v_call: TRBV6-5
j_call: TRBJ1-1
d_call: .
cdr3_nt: TGTGCCAGCAGAAGCAGGGAAACTGAAGCTTTCTTT
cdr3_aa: CASRSRETEAFF

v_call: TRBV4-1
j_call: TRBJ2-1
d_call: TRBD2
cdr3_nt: TGCGCCAGCAGCCATGCCCCACCAGCGGGGGTTCTCAATGAGCAGTTCTTC
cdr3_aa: CASSHAPPAGVLNEQFF

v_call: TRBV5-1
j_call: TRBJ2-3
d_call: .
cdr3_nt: TGCGCCAGCAGCCCATCGACAGTCCCCCGCACAGATACGCAGTATTTT
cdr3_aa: CASSPSTVPRTDTQYF

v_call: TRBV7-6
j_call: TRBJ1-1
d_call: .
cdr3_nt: TGTGCCAGCAGCTTAGAAGGAACAGGGTACACTGAAGCTTTCTTT
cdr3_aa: CASSLEGTGYTEAFF

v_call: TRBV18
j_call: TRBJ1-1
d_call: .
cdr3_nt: TGTGCCAGCTCGCTGGGACAGAACACTGAAGCTTTCTTT
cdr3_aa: CASSLGQNTEAFF

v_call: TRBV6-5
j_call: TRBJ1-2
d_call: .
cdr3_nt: TGTGCCACCCTGGTAATAGGGAGCTATGGCTACACCTTC
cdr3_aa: CATLVIGSYGYTF

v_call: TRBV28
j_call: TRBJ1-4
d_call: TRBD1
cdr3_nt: TGTGCCAGCAGTGGTCCCGGGACAGGGGGCTCCTATTATGAAAAACTGTTTTTT
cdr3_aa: CASSGPGTGGSYYEKLFF

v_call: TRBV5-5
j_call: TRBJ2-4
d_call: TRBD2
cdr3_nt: TGTGCCAGCAGCTCACTAGCGGGAGGGTTAGCCAAAAACATTCAGTACTTC
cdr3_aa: CASSSLAGGLAKNIQYF

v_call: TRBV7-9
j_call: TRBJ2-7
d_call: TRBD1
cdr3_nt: TGTGCCAGCAGCTTAGCCCAGGGGGACCGCTACGAGCAGTACTTC
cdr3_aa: CASSLAQGDRYEQYF

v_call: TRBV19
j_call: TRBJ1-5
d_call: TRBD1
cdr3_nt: TGTGCCAGTAGCCCCAAGGACAGGGGGCGTCAGCCCCAGCATTTT
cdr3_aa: CASSPKDRGRQPQHF

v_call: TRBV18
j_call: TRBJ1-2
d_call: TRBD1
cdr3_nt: TGTGCCAGCTCAGCGAAGCCAGGGGGCCGAGATTCTAACTATGGCTACACCTTC
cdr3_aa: CASSAKPGGRDSNYGYTF

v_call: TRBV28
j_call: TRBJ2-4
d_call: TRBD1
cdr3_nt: TGTGCCAGCAGTTTACAGGGGGACATTCAGTACTTC
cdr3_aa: CASSLQGDIQYF

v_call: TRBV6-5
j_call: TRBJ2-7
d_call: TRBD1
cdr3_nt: TGTGCCAGCACCCCTCCGGGACAGGGTGGCAAGCAGTACTTC
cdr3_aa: CASTPPGQGGKQYF

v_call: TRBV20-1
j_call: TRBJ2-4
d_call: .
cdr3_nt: TGCAGTGCTAGACAGGAAAACATTCAGTACTTC
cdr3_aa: CSARQENIQYF

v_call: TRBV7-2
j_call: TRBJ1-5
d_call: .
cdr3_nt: TGTGCCAGCAGCCCGAATCAGGGAGGCGGCCAGCCCCAGCATTTT
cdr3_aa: CASSPNQGGGQPQHF

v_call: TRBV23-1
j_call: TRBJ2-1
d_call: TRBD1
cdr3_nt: TGCGCCAGCAGTCAAGGACAGGGCTACTACAATGAGCAGTTCTTC
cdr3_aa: CASSQGQGYYNEQFF

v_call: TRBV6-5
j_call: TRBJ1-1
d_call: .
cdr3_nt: TGTGCCAGCAGTTTACGGCCGCGGAGAGTGAACACTGAAGCTTTCTTT
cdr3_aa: CASSLRPRRVNTEAFF

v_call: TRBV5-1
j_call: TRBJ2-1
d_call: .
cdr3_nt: TGCGCCAGCACTTACGCGGGGAACAATGAGCAGTTCTTC
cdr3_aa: CASTYAGNNEQFF

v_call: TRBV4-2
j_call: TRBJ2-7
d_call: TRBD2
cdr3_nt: TGTGCCAGCAGCCTAGGGCGGGAGGTCAGCGGAGAGCAGTACTTC
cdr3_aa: CASSLGREVSGEQYF

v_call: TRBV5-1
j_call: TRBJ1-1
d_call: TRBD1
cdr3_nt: TGCGCCAGCAGCCCCCGACCGGGACAGGGGGCACTGAACACTGAAGCTTTCTTT
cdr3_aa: CASSPRPGQGALNTEAFF

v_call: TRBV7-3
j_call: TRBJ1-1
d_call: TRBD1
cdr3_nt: TGTGCCAGCAGCTTAAATGGTGGCAGGGGGCTAGGTGAAGCTTTCTTT
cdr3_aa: CASSLNGGRGLGEAFF

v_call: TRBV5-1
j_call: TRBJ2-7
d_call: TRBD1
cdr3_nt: TGCGCCAGCAGACCGGGACAGGGCCCCTACGAGCAGTACTTC
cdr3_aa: CASRPGQGPYEQYF

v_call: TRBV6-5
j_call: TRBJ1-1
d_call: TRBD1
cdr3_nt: TGTGCCAGCAGTTCCGGGACAGGGTGGGACACTGAAGCTTTCTTT
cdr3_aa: CASSSGTGWDTEAFF

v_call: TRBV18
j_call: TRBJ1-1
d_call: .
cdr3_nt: TGTGCCAGCTGTTTGGGAGGGGGCACTGAAGCTTTCTTT
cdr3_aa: CASCLGGGTEAFF

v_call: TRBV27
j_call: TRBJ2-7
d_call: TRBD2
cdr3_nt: TGTGCCAGCAGTTTTGGTAGCGGGGGGGGCCTAAACTTC
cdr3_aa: CASSFGSGGGLNF

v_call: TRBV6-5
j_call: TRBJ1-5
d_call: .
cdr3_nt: TGTGCCAGCAGACAGAGGGTGGGCAATCAGCCCCAGCATTTT
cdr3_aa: CASRQRVGNQPQHF

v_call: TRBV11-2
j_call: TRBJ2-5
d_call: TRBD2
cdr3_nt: TGTGCCAGCAGCCGCGGGTCTAGCGGGGCCGAGACCCAGTACTTC
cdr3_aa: CASSRGSSGAETQYF

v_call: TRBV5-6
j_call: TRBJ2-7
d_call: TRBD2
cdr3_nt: TGTGCCAGCGCCATCGATCCGCGGGAGGGCCGGCGGGAGCAGTACTTC
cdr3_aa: CASAIDPREGRREQYF

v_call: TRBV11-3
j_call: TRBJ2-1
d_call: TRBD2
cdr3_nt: TGTGCCAGCAGCTTAGACGGGGGAGGGTTGAGGAATGAGCAGTTCTTC
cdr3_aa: CASSLDGGGLRNEQFF

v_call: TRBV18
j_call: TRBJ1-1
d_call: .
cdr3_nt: TGTGCCAGCTCGCCCATGGAGGAGGTCACTGAAGCTTTCTTT
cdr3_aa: CASSPMEEVTEAFF

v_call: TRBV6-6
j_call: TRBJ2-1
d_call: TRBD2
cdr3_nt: TGTGCCGGCGGGAGGACCCTCAATGAGCAGTTCTTC
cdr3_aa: CAGGRTLNEQFF

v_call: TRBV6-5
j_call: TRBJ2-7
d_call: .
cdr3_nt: TGTGCCAGCAGGATCAGGGGAAGCGCCTACGAGCAGTACTTC
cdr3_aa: CASRIRGSAYEQYF

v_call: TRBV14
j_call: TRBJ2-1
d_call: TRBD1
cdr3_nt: TGTGCCAGCAGCCGAAGGACAGGGGCCGATGAGCAGTTCTTC
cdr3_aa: CASSRRTGADEQFF

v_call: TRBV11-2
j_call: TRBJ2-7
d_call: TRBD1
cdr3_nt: TGTGCCAGCAGCTCACTTAGAGGACAGGGGGGCCCTCCTTACGAGCAGTACTTC
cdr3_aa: CASSSLRGQGGPPYEQYF

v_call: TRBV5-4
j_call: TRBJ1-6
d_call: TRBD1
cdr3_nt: TGTGCCAGCAGCTCAGGACAGGGGGCTTGGAATTCACCCCTCCACTTT
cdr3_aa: CASSSGQGAWNSPLHF

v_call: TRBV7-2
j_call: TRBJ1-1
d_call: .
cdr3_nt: TGTGCCAGCAGCTTAGGGGTAGGGGGAAACACTGAAGCTTTCTTT
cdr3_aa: CASSLGVGGNTEAFF

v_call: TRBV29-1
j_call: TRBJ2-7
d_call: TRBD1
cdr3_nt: TGCAGCGTTGAAGAGGAATACAGGGGTGTCTACGAGCAGTACTTC
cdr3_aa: CSVEEEYRGVYEQYF

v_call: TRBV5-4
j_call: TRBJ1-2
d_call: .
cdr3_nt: TGTGCCAGCAGCCCAGACAAGTTCTATGGCTACACCTTC
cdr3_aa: CASSPDKFYGYTF

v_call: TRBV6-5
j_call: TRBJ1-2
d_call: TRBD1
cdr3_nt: TGTGCCAGCAGTTACGAAGGGACAGGAAACTTCTATGGCTACACCTTC
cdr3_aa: CASSYEGTGNFYGYTF

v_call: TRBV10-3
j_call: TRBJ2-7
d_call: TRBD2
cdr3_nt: TGTGCCATCTGGGGAGGGAGCTACGAGCAGTACTTC
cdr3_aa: CAIWGGSYEQYF

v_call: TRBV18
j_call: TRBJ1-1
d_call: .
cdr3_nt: TGTGCCAGCTCACCGGGGAGGGGTGGCACTGAAGCTTTCTTT
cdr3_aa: CASSPGRGGTEAFF

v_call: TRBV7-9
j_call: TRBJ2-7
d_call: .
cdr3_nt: TGTGCCAGCAGCCCACTGGACTCCGGATTCGCCTACGAGCAGTACTTC
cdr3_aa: CASSPLDSGFAYEQYF